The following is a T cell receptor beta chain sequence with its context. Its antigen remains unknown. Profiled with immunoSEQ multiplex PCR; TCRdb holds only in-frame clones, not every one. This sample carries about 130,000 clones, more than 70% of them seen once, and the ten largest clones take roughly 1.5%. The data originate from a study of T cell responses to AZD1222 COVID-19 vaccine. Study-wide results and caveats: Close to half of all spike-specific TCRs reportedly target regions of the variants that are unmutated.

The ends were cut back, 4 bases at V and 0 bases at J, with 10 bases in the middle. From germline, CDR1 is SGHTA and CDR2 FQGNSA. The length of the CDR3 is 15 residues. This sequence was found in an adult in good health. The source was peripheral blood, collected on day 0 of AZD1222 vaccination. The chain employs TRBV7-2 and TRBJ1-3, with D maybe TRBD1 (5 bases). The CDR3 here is CASSWGPHSGNTIYF. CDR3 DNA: TGTGCCAGCAGCTGGGGACCGCACTCTGGAAACACCATATATTTT.